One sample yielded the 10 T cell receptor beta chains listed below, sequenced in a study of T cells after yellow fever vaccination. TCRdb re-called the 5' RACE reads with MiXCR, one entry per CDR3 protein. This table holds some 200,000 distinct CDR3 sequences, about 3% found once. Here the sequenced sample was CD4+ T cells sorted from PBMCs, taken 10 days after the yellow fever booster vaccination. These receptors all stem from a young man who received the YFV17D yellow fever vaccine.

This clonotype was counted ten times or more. CDR3 sequence reads: CASSLDPGNFGATEAFF. CDR3 sequence (DNA): TGCGCCAGCAGCTTGGACCCGGGAAACTTTGGGGCCACTGAAGCTTTCTTT. The V and J genes are TRBV5-1 and TRBJ1-1, with D maybe TRBD1 (5 bases). The germline gives CDR1 SGHRS, CDR2 YFSETQ. Trimming shortened V by 0 bases and J by 4 bases, and 19 bases separated the two germline ends. The CDR3 covers 17 residues.

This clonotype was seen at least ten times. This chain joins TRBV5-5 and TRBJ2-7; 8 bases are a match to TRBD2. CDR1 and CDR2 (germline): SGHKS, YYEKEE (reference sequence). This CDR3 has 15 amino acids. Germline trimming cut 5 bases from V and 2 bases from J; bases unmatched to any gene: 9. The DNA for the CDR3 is TGTGCCAGCAGTTATAGCGGGACCGCCCCCTACGAGCAGTACGTC. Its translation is CASSYSGTAPYEQYV.

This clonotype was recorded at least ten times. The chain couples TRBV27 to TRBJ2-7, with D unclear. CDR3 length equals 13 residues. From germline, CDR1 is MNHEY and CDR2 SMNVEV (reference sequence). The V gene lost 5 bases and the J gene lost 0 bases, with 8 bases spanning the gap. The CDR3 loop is CASSPLSSYEQYF. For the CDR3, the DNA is TGTGCCAGCAGTCCACTAAGCTCCTACGAGCAGTACTTC.

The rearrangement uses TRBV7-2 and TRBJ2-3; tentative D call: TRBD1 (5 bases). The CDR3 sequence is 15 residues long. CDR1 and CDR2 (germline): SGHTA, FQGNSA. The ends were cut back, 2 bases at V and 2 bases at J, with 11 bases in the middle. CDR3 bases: TGTGCCAGCAGCTTATCAGGGCCGGTCACAGATACGCAGTATTTT. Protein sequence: CASSLSGPVTDTQYF.

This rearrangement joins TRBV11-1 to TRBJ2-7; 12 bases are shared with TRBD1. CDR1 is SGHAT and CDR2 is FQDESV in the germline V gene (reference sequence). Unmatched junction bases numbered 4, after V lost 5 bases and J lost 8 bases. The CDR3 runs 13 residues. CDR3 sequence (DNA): TGTGCCAGCAGCCGGGGACAGGGGGCAAAGCAGTACGTC. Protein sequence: CASSRGQGAKQYV.

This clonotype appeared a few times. The CDR3 loop reads CASTLGTGGYEQYV. DNA for the CDR3: TGTGCCAGCACCCTGGGAACAGGGGGCTACGAGCAGTACGTC. This chain links TRBV28 with TRBJ2-7, with TRBD1 matching 8 bases. The germline V gene encodes CDR1 MDHEN and CDR2 SYDVKM. V dropped 7 bases and J dropped 3; count of bases not matched to a gene: 8. The CDR3 contains 14 residues.

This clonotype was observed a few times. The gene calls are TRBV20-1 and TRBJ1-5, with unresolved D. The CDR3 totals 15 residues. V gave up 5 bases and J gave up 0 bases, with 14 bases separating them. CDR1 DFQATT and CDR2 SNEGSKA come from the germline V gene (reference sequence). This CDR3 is CSAQTGTTSNQPQHF. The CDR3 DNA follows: TGCAGTGCTCAGACGGGTACAACTAGCAATCAGCCCCAGCATTTT.

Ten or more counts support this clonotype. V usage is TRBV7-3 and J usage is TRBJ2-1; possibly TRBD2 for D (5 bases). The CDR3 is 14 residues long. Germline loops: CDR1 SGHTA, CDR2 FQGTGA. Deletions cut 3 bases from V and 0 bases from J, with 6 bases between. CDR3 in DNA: TGTGCCAGCAGCTTTAGCGCCTCCTACAATGAGCAGTTCTTC. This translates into CASSFSASYNEQFF.

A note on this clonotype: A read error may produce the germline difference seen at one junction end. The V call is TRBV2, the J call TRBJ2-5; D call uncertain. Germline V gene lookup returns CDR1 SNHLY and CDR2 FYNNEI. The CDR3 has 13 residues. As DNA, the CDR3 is TGTGCCAGCAGGGAAGGGAAGATGGAGACCCAGTACTTC. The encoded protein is CASREGKMETQYF.

The CDR3 loop is CASSQESGGTYEQYF. Written as DNA, the CDR3 is TGTGCCAGCAGCCAGGAATCGGGCGGAACCTACGAGCAGTACTTC. This rearrangement joins TRBV14 to TRBJ2-7; D remains unclear. Germline V CDR1 and CDR2: SGHDN, FVKESK. V lost 3 bases and J lost 2, with 14 bases in between. The CDR3 totals 15 residues.